The 19 T cell receptor beta chains reported below all come from one sample, sequenced in a study of cytomegalovirus exposure and HLA in healthy donors. The PCR was carried out with 60 Vbeta primers and 13 Jbeta primers. TCRdb's table, derived via immunoSEQ multiplex PCR, lists solely in-frame clones and lacks some. The sample table sets out 50,000 to 70,000 clones. Material: PBMCs. These receptors were collected from a woman aged 18-29 years in good health and CMV-seronegative.

The V and J genes are TRBV29-1 and TRBJ1-1; D not certain. The CDR3 is 15 amino acids. Deletions cut 3 bases from V and 3 bases from J, with 17 bases between. Per germline, CDR1 SQVTM and CDR2 ANQGSEA. CDR3 protein: CSVDTGQDSDTEAFF. In nucleotides, the CDR3 is TGCAGCGTTGATACTGGCCAGGATTCTGACACTGAAGCTTTCTTT.

V gene TRBV4-1 combines with J gene TRBJ1-2; 7 bases are shared with TRBD1. The V and J ends lost 6 bases and 5 bases, in that order; junction bases with no gene match: 6. The germline gives CDR1 MGHRA, CDR2 YSYEKL. The CDR3 spans 13 residues. In DNA form, the CDR3 reads TGCGCCAGCAGGGAACAGGGGAAGTATGGCTACACCTTC. Translated: CASREQGKYGYTF.

The V gene is TRBV9, the J gene TRBJ1-1; D perhaps matches TRBD1 (6 bases). This CDR3 has 15 residues. Germline V gene sequence: CDR1 SGDLS, CDR2 YYNGEE. The ends were cut back, 3 bases at V and 0 bases at J, with 12 bases in the middle. For the CDR3, the DNA is TGTGCCAGCAGCGAGGGGGGGGCGGTGAACACTGAAGCTTTCTTT. Its protein product is CASSEGGAVNTEAFF.

The rearrangement links TRBV5-6 to TRBJ2-3; perhaps TRBD1 as D (6 bases). Trimming took off 1 base at V and 5 bases at J, with 8 bases between the two ends. This CDR3 has 13 residues. Germline CDR1 SGHDT, CDR2 YYEEEE. In DNA form, the CDR3 reads TGTGCCAGCAGCTTGAAGGGGGAAGATACGCAGTATTTT. Amino acids: CASSLKGEDTQYF.

V usage is TRBV30 and J usage is TRBJ1-2, with 12 bases that match TRBD1. Germline-derived CDR1 and CDR2 are GTSNPN and SVGIG (reference sequence). The CDR3 is 14 amino acids. The J segment lost 7 bases and the V segment lost 2 bases, leaving 5 bases of the junction unmatched. The CDR3 protein is CAWSRDRGLGGYTF. Here the CDR3 DNA reads TGTGCCTGGAGTCGGGACAGGGGGCTGGGTGGCTACACCTTC.

This chain joins TRBV30 and TRBJ1-2; possibly TRBD1 for D (5 bases). Trimming cost V 2 bases and J 7 bases, with 23 bases left between them. In germline, CDR1 is GTSNPN, CDR2 SVGIG (reference sequence). This CDR3 contains 16 residues. DNA of the CDR3: TGTGCCTGGAGTCTCAATCGCCCCGGGGGATGGGGTGGCTACACCTTC. Amino acids: CAWSLNRPGGWGGYTF. The full variable domain, in which reference TRBV30 and TRBJ1-2 provide the parts outside the CDR3, is SQTIHQWPATLVQPVGSPLSLECTVEGTSNPNLYWYRQAAGRGLQLLFYSVGIGQISSEVPQNLSASRPQDRQFILSSKKLLLSDSGFYLCAWSLNRPGGWGGYTFGSGTRLTVV.

The chain links TRBV5-1 to TRBJ1-3; D may be TRBD1 (5 bases). V gave up 4 bases and J gave up 2 bases, with 16 bases separating them. CDR3 length equals 16 residues. Germline V gene data show CDR1 as SGHRS and CDR2 as YFSETQ. The CDR3 region is CASSVQGPGTGNTIYF. In nucleotides, the CDR3 is TGCGCCAGCAGCGTACAAGGGCCAGGGACTGGAAACACCATATATTTT.

The chain employs TRBV5-1 and TRBJ2-2; perhaps TRBD1 as D (6 bases). This CDR3 region has 15 residues. Trimming left V 3 bases short and J 3 bases short, with 12 bases between. Germline V gene sequence: CDR1 SGHRS, CDR2 YFSETQ. The CDR3 nucleotides read TGCGCCAGCAGCTCCCACAGGGTGGACACCGGGGAGCTGTTTTTT. It encodes CASSSHRVDTGELFF.

The chain links TRBV30 to TRBJ1-5, with D tentatively TRBD1 (6 bases). Germline CDR1 reads GTSNPN; CDR2 reads SVGIG (reference sequence). This CDR3 has 14 amino acids. V lost 2 bases and J lost 0, with 8 bases in between. The CDR3 region has the DNA TGTGCCTGGAGTCAGGGGTATAGCAATCAGCCCCAGCATTTT. The encoded protein is CAWSQGYSNQPQHF.

The gene calls are TRBV28 and TRBJ2-7, with 8 bases fitting TRBD1. Germline CDR1 and CDR2: MDHEN and SYDVKM. This CDR3 has 15 residues. V lost 3 bases and J lost 3; bases outside the gene matches: 7. The CDR3 coding sequence is TGTGCCAGCAGTTTGAGAACGGGACAGGACTACGAGCAGTACTTC. Amino acid sequence: CASSLRTGQDYEQYF.

Remarks on this clone: At one boundary the junction diverges from the germline segment, which might be a read error. The chain carries TRBV7-7 and TRBJ2-7; TRBD1 is a possible D gene (7 bases). The CDR3 sequence is 15 residues long. Germline lookup yields CDR1 SSHAT and CDR2 FNYEAQ (reference sequence). The CDR3 region is CASSPGGGFSYEQYF. In DNA, the CDR3 is TGTGCTAGCAGCCCAGGGGGAGGTTTCAGTTACGAGCAGTACTTC.

By frequency, this clone is medium-sized (0.01 to 0.1%). The chain has TRBV11-3 and TRBJ2-7; TRBD1 aligns across 9 bases. V dropped 3 bases and J dropped 3; count of bases not matched to a gene: 9. The CDR3 has 16 residues. Germline lookup yields CDR1 SGHNT and CDR2 YENEEA. The CDR3 nucleotides read TGTGCCAGCAGCTTTAGGGACAGGGACGTCAACTACGAGCAGTACTTC. Amino acid sequence: CASSFRDRDVNYEQYF.

In nucleotides, the CDR3 is TGCAGCGTTGAAGAGACTGGACAGGGGGGCCACTATGGCTACACCTTC. Translation: CSVEETGQGGHYGYTF. The gene calls are TRBV29-1 and TRBJ1-2, with 10 bases matching TRBD1. With V trimmed by 0 bases and J by 3 bases, 7 bases remained unmatched. CDR1 and CDR2 from the germline V gene are SQVTM and ANQGSEA. The CDR3 loop spans 16 amino acids. Drawing the rest from reference TRBV29-1 and TRBJ1-2, the complete variable domain is SAVISQKPSRDICQRGTSLTIQCQVDSQVTMMFWYRQQPGQSLTLIATANQGSEATYESGFVIDKFPISRPNLTFSTLTVSNMSPEDSSIYLCSVEETGQGGHYGYTFGSGTRLTVV.

The V gene is TRBV27, the J gene TRBJ1-2; 11 bases line up with TRBD1. The CDR3 runs to 15 residues. Germline V gives CDR1 MNHEY, CDR2 SMNVEV (reference sequence). Trimming cost V 6 bases and J 6 bases; bases outside gene matches: 9. The CDR3 bases are TGTGCCAGCAGGTCTGGACAGGGGGCGGATAATGGCTACACCTTC. This encodes CASRSGQGADNGYTF.

The chain uses TRBV6-5 and TRBJ1-2; D gene unclear. CDR3 length: 13 amino acids. V lost 4 bases and J 2 bases, leaving 8 bases between the germline ends. Looked up from germline, CDR1 is MNHEY and CDR2 is SVGAGI. The CDR3 spells CASSLEGNYGYTF. In DNA form, the CDR3 reads TGTGCCAGCAGTTTAGAGGGAAACTATGGCTACACCTTC.

The chain recombines TRBV11-3 with TRBJ2-7, with 7 bases lining up with TRBD2. Per the germline V gene, CDR1 is SGHNT and CDR2 is YENEEA. CDR3 length: 17 residues. The junction had 15 bases not matched to a gene; V was cut back by 5 bases and J by 2 bases. This chain's CDR3 is CASSPTWQGGNPYEQYF. The CDR3 region has the DNA TGTGCCAGCAGCCCGACGTGGCAGGGAGGGAACCCCTACGAGCAGTACTTC.

A remark on this clone: Additional DNA sequences in this sample encode the identical CDR3. The chain joins TRBV6-1 to TRBJ2-7; TRBD2 is a possible D gene (5 bases). Germline V gene data show CDR1 as MNHNS and CDR2 as SASEGT. The CDR3 totals 14 residues. Trimming shortened V by 1 base and J by 1 base, and 8 bases separated the two germline ends. The CDR3 DNA reads as TGTGCCAGCAGTGAAGTCACGGGGTCCTACGAGCAGTACTTC. Translating it yields CASSEVTGSYEQYF.

This chain uses TRBV29-1 with TRBJ1-2, with TRBD1 identical over 9 bases. The CDR3 has 15 amino acids. After removal of 5 bases from V and 4 bases from J, the junction contained 11 bases not matched to a gene. Germline CDR1 and CDR2: SQVTM and ANQGSEA. The CDR3, as DNA: TGCAGCGTTAGAGGAGGGACAGGGCTACCCTATGGCTACACCTTC. This translates into CSVRGGTGLPYGYTF. Using reference TRBV29-1 and TRBJ1-2 for the parts outside the CDR3, the full variable domain is SAVISQKPSRDICQRGTSLTIQCQVDSQVTMMFWYRQQPGQSLTLIATANQGSEATYESGFVIDKFPISRPNLTFSTLTVSNMSPEDSSIYLCSVRGGTGLPYGYTFGSGTRLTVV.

The V gene is TRBV19, the J gene TRBJ2-3, with D possibly matching TRBD2 (6 bases). This CDR3 is 15 amino acids long. V was pared by 9 bases and J by 2 bases, with 18 bases between. The germline CDR1 and CDR2 sequences are LNHDA and SQIVND (reference sequence). The CDR3 DNA follows: TGTGCCAGCCGTCAAGGGGCGGGACCCACAGATACGCAGTATTTT. This translates into CASRQGAGPTDTQYF. Using reference TRBV19 and TRBJ2-3 for the parts outside the CDR3, the full variable domain is DGGITQSPKYLFRKEGQNVTLSCEQNLNHDAMYWYRQDPGQGLRLIYYSQIVNDFQKGDIAEGYSVSREKKESFPLTVTSAQKNPTAFYLCASRQGAGPTDTQYFGPGTRLTVL.